The 3 T cell receptor beta chains below come from one sample, sequenced in a study of identical twins. Using its own MiXCR run on the 5' RACE reads, TCRdb lists one record per CDR3 protein. The data contain about 210,000 distinct CDR3 sequences, 9.4% of them singletons. Source material: memory (CD45RO+) T cells sorted from blood. These receptors all come from a woman between 18 and 29 years old in good health.

The V and J genes are TRBV2 and TRBJ2-7, with unresolved D. V lost 6 bases, J lost 6 bases, and 6 bases lay in between. CDR1 and CDR2 from the germline V gene are SNHLY and FYNNEI. The length of the CDR3 is 10 residues. The CDR3 here is CASRLGEQYF. The CDR3 DNA reads TGTGCCAGCAGACTTGGCGAGCAGTACTTC.

The chain recombines TRBV7-2 with TRBJ2-7; 11 bases align to TRBD2. The CDR3 is made up of 15 amino acids. The ends lost 1 base at V and 2 bases at J; junction bases unmatched: 1. Germline assignment: CDR1 SGHTA and CDR2 FQGNSA. The CDR3 DNA reads as TGTGCCAGCAGCTTAGTGACTAGCGGGGCCTACGAGCAGTACTTC. Translated, it gives CASSLVTSGAYEQYF.

This clonotype appeared a single time. The rearrangement joins TRBV5-1 to TRBJ2-3, with D tentatively TRBD1 (5 bases). Matching the DNA end better, TRBJ1-5 makes the J call doubtful. Per the germline V gene, CDR1 is SGHRS and CDR2 is YFSETQ. The CDR3 totals 15 residues. Here the CDR3 reads CASRRDSRSTDTQHF. Here the CDR3 DNA reads TGCGCCAGCAGAAGGGACTCCAGATCCACAGATACGCAGCATTTT.